A single sample is the source of the 12 T cell receptor beta chains below, sequenced in a study of Graves' ophthalmopathy and Graves' hyperthyroidism. Amplified material comprised TCR beta CDR3 regions derived from RNA transcripts. A first-round RT-PCR used HTBI primers, followed by a second-round multiplex PCR. TCRdb independently ran MiXCR on the multiplex PCR reads; one entry per CDR3 protein. Among some 750,000 distinct CDR3 sequences listed, 40% were seen once. The sample comprised peripheral blood. The receptors stem from an adult man with Graves' ophthalmopathy.

This chain links TRBV24-1 with TRBJ1-2; the match to TRBD1 covers 10 bases. The CDR3 runs 17 residues. The trim removed 9 bases at V and 5 bases at J, leaving 17 bases unmatched. Germline V CDR1 and CDR2: KGHDR, SFDVKD. The CDR3 loop reads CATSLGGTGDTGYGYTF. DNA of the CDR3: TGTGCCACCTCCCTCGGGGGGACAGGGGATACTGGTTATGGCTACACCTTC.

This clonotype was counted only a few times. The gene calls are TRBV7-9 and TRBJ1-3, with TRBD1 matching over 9 bases. CDR3 length equals 17 residues. Germline-derived CDR1 and CDR2 are SEHNR and FQNEAQ (reference sequence). V gave up 2 bases and J gave up 1 base; unmatched junction bases: 6. The CDR3 protein is CASSLYGTGRSGNTIYF. The CDR3 bases are TGTGCCAGCAGCTTATATGGGACAGGGAGGTCTGGAAACACCATATATTTT.

This rearrangement joins TRBV7-3 to TRBJ1-1; D not certain. Germline assignment: CDR1 SGHTA and CDR2 FQGTGA. The CDR3 runs 10 residues. The V end was cut by 3 bases, the J end by 10 bases, with 6 bases between. The CDR3 here is CASSLTGAFF. CDR3 DNA sequence: TGTGCCAGCAGCTTGACGGGAGCTTTCTTT.

This clonotype appeared a few times. The chain uses TRBV4-1 and TRBJ2-5, with TRBD2 matching over 8 bases. Germline V gene sequence: CDR1 MGHRA, CDR2 YSYEKL. CDR3 length: 16 residues. Trimming removed 0 bases from V and 5 bases from J; junction bases left unmatched: 8. In DNA, the CDR3 is TGCGCCAGCAGCCAAGATACGGCGGGAGGCGGCGAGACCCAGTACTTC. It translates to CASSQDTAGGGETQYF.

Many counts were recorded for this clonotype. The chain combines TRBV12-3 or TRBV12-4 with TRBJ1-5; D ambiguous. V shed 4 bases and J shed 3 bases, with 10 bases lying between them. There are 14 residues in the CDR3. This chain's CDR3 is CASSSQENNQPQHF. The CDR3 bases are TGTGCCAGCAGTTCGCAGGAAAACAATCAGCCCCAGCATTTT.

The table lists this clonotype with many counts. The V call is TRBV10-1, the J call TRBJ1-1, with 7 bases matching TRBD1. Trimming cost V 6 bases and J 6 bases; bases outside gene matches: 7. The V gene's germline CDR1 is WNHNN and CDR2 SYGVQD (reference sequence). This CDR3 has 13 amino acids. The CDR3 loop is CASSETTGSEAFF. Here the CDR3 DNA reads TGCGCCAGCAGCGAGACGACAGGGTCTGAAGCTTTCTTT.

This clonotype was picked up a small number of times. The V gene is TRBV5-1, the J gene TRBJ1-2; 8 positions agree with TRBD1. V lost 4 bases and J lost 6; bases outside the gene matches: 17. This CDR3 spans 17 amino acids. Germline V gene data show CDR1 as SGHRS and CDR2 as YFSETQ. Here the CDR3 reads CASSQTKRTGRNDGYTF. CDR3 nucleotide sequence: TGCGCCAGCAGCCAGACGAAGCGGACAGGGAGAAACGATGGCTACACCTTC. Supplemented by reference TRBV5-1 and TRBJ1-2, the full variable domain reads KAGVTQTPRYLIKTRGQQVTLSCSPISGHRSVSWYQQTPGQGLQFLFEYFSETQRNKGNFPGRFSGRQFSNSRSEMNVSTLELGDSALYLCASSQTKRTGRNDGYTFGSGTRLTVV.

The V gene is TRBV7-9, the J gene TRBJ2-6, with D possibly called TRBD1 or TRBD2 (6 bases each). Trimming removed 5 bases at V and 4 bases at J, with 33 bases between. The germline V gene encodes CDR1 SEHNR and CDR2 FQNEAQ (reference sequence). There are 22 residues in the CDR3. The DNA for the CDR3 is TGTGCCAGCAGCACCATTCGGGGGCTCAACGCGTTGAGGGCCACCGGGGCCAACGTCCTGACTTTC. It translates to CASSTIRGLNALRATGANVLTF. Full variable domain (rest looked up from reference TRBV7-9 and TRBJ2-6): DTGVSQNPRHKITKRGQNVTFRCDPISEHNRLYWYRQTLGQGPEFLTYFQNEAQLEKSRLLSDRFSAERPKGSFSTLEIQRTEQGDSAMYLCASSTIRGLNALRATGANVLTFGAGSRLTVL.

The sample holds one count of this clonotype. A read error is possible here, since a much larger clone lies one base away. The rearrangement joins TRBV15 to TRBJ1-1; unclear D gene. Germline values: CDR1 LNHNV, CDR2 YYDKDF (reference sequence). CDR3 length equals 16 residues. The DNA for the CDR3 is TGTGCCACCAGCCCCAGTGCACCAGGCGGGCACACTGAAGCTCTCTTT. Amino acids: CATSPSAPGGHTEALF.

V usage is TRBV25-1 and J usage is TRBJ2-2, with D possibly matching TRBD1 (5 bases). The CDR3 consists of 15 residues. Germline-derived CDR1 and CDR2 are MGHDK and SYGVNS. The germline V and J ends were trimmed by 5 bases and 8 bases, with 18 bases remaining between them. The CDR3 spells CASSYSTAGSGELFF. The CDR3 region has the DNA TGTGCCAGCAGTTACTCGACAGCCGGTTCTGGGGAGCTGTTTTTT.

V gene TRBV29-1 combines with J gene TRBJ1-3, with 7 bases matching TRBD1. Germline CDR1 reads SQVTM; CDR2 reads ANQGSEA. The CDR3 runs to 12 residues. V shed 7 bases and J 5 bases; nucleotides not matched to a gene: 5. The CDR3 loop reads CSETGSRNTIYF. As DNA, the CDR3 is TGCAGCGAGACAGGGTCGAGAAACACCATATATTTT. The full variable domain, with the rest looked up from reference TRBV29-1 and TRBJ1-3, is SAVISQKPSRDICQRGTSLTIQCQVDSQVTMMFWYRQQPGQSLTLIATANQGSEATYESGFVIDKFPISRPNLTFSTLTVSNMSPEDSSIYLCSETGSRNTIYFGEGSWLTVV.

The J gene is TRBJ2-7, the V gene TRBV25-1, with D possibly TRBD2 on 6 matching bases. CDR1 and CDR2 (germline): MGHDK, SYGVNS. The CDR3 is 15 amino acids. Trimming left V 5 bases short and J 6 bases short, with 20 bases between. The CDR3 DNA sequence: TGTGCCAGCAGTTCGCCCGGGAGCCGTCGATCCGAGCAGTACTTC. As protein: CASSSPGSRRSEQYF.